This T cell receptor (beta chain) originates from a study of cytotoxic CD8 clonotypes in ibrutinib-treated CLL. Generated by immunoSEQ multiplex PCR, the TCRdb table keeps only in-frame clones and is missing some. The table includes hundreds of thousands of clones, roughly 79% detected once. CDR3 length: 15 residues. Germline-derived CDR1 and CDR2 are SGHVS and FQNEAQ. V lost 0 bases to trimming and J lost 1 base, with 9 bases between them. Sequenced here: PBMCs, sampled after 12 months of ibrutinib treatment. V is TRBV7-8 and J is TRBJ1-1; D possibly corresponds to TRBD1 (5 bases). The sequence was obtained from a human donor with chronic lymphocytic leukemia. CDR3 nucleotides: TGTGCCAGCAGCTTAGCCGGGGCGGCGAACACTGAAGCTTTCTTT. Amino acids: CASSLAGAANTEAFF.